This T cell receptor beta chain originates from a study of blood T cell repertoires in COVID-19. Seattle enrolled patients during active infection and tracked them longitudinally. The CDR3 has 15 residues. V gave up 1 base and J gave up 9 bases; unmatched junction bases: 4. CDR1 is SGHAT and CDR2 is FQNNGV in the germline V gene. Libraries were prepared by immunoSEQ multiplex PCR; TCRdb keeps only in-frame clonotypes and omits some of them. The sample comprises roughly 300,000 clones, over 85% of which are singletons, and around 1.9% rests with the top ten. The sequence was collected from a woman aged 25 to 39 with COVID-19, enrolled during active disease. Sequencing used peripheral blood. The chain carries TRBV11-2 and TRBJ2-1; 12 nucleotides match TRBD2. This chain's CDR3 is CASSLAPSGGGEQFF. The CDR3 bases are TGTGCCAGCAGCTTAGCCCCTAGCGGGGGGGGTGAGCAGTTCTTC.